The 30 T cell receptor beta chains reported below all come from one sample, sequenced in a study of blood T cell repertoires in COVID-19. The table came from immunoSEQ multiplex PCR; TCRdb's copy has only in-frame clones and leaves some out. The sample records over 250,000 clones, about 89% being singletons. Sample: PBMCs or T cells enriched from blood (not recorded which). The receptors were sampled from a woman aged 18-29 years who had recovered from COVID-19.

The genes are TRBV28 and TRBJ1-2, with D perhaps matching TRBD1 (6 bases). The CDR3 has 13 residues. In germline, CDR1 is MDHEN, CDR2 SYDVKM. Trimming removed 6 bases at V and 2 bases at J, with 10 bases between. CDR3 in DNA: TGTGCCAGCAGGAGAACAGGGAACTATGGCTACACCTTC. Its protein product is CASRRTGNYGYTF.

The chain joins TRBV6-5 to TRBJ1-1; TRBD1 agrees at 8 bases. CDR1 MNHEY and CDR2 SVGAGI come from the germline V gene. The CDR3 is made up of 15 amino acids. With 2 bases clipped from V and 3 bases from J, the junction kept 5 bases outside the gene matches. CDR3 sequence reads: CASSYDRGGDTEAFF. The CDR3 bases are TGTGCCAGCAGTTACGACAGGGGAGGGGACACTGAAGCTTTCTTT.

The CDR3 sequence: CASSLGVVAGRTEAFF. CDR3 coding DNA: TGTGCCAGCAGCTTAGGGGTGGTGGCAGGGCGAACTGAAGCTTTCTTT. The gene calls are TRBV7-2 and TRBJ1-1; possibly TRBD1 for D (5 bases). This CDR3 spans 16 amino acids. Germline CDR1 is SGHTA and CDR2 is FQGNSA. Deletions cut 1 base from V and 5 bases from J, with 17 bases between.

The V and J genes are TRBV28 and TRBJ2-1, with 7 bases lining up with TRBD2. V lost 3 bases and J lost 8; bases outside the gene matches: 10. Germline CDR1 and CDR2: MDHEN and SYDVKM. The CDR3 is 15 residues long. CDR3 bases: TGTGCCAGCAGTTTTTGGGCGGGAGTTGGCGATGAGCAGTTCTTC. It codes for CASSFWAGVGDEQFF.

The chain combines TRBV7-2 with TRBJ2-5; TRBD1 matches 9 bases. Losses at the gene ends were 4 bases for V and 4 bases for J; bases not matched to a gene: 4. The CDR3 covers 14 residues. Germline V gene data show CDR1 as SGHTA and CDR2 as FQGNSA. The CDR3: CASSYNRGRETQYF. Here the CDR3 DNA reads TGTGCCAGCAGCTACAACAGGGGGCGAGAGACCCAGTACTTC.

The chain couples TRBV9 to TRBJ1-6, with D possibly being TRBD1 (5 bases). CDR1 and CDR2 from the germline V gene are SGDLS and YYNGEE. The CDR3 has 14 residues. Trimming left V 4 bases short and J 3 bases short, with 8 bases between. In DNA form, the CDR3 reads TGTGCCAGCAGCTCGGGGGACTATAATTCACCCCTCCACTTT. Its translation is CASSSGDYNSPLHF.

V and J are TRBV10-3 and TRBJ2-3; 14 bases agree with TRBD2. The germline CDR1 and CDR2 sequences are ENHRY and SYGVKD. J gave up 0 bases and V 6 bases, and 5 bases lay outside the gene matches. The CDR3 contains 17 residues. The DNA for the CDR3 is TGTGCCATCAGATATGGGACTAGCGGGAGAAGCACAGATACGCAGTATTTT. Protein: CAIRYGTSGRSTDTQYF.

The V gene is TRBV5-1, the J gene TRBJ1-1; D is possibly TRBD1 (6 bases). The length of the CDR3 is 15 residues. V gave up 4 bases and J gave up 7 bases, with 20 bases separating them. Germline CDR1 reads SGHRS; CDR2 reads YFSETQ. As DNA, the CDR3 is TGCGCCAGCAGCCGCGCCTCGACAGGTACGGATGAAGCTTTCTTT. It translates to CASSRASTGTDEAFF.

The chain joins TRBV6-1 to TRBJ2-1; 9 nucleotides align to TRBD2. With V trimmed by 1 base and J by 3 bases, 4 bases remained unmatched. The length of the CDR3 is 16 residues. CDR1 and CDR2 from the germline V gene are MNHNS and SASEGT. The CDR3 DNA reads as TGTGCCAGCAGTGAAGTTCTAGCGGGAAGCTACAATGAGCAGTTCTTC. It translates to CASSEVLAGSYNEQFF.

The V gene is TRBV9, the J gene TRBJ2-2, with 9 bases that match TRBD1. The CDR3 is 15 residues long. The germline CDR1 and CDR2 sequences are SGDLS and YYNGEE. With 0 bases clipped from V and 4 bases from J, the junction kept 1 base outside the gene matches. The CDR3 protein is CASSVAQGATGELFF. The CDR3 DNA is TGTGCCAGCAGCGTAGCACAGGGGGCCACCGGGGAGCTGTTTTTT.

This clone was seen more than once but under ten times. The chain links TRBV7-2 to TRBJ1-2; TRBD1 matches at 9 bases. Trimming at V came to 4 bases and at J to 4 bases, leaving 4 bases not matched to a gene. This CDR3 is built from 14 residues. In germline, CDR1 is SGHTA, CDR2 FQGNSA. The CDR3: CASSSPGQGYGYTF. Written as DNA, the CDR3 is TGTGCCAGCAGCTCCCCGGGACAGGGCTATGGCTACACCTTC. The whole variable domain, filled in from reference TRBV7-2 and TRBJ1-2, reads GAGVSQSPSNKVTEKGKDVELRCDPISGHTALYWYRQSLGQGLEFLIYFQGNSAPDKSGLPSDRFSAERTGGSVSTLTIQRTQQEDSAVYLCASSSPGQGYGYTFGSGTRLTVV.

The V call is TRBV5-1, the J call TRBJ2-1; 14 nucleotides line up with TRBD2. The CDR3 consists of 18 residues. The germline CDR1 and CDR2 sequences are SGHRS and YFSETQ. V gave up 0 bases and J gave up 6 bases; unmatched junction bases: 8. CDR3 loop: CASSLAGSGTSGSNEQFF. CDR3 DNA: TGCGCCAGCAGCTTGGCGGGTTCTGGGACTAGCGGGAGCAATGAGCAGTTCTTC.

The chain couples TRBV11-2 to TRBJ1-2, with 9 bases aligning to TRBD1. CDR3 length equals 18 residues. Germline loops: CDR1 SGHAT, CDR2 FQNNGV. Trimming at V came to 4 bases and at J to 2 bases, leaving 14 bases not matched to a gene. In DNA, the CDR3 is TGTGCCAGCAGCTCTCTAAAACCCGGCGGACAGGGGAACTATGGCTACACCTTC. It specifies CASSSLKPGGQGNYGYTF.

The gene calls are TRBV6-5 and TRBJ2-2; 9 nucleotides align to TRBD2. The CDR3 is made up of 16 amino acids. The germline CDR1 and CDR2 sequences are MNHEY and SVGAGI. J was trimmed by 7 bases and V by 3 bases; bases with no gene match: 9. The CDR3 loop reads CASSYASGMSGGELFF. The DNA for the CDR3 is TGTGCCAGCAGTTATGCTAGCGGGATGTCCGGCGGGGAGCTGTTTTTT.

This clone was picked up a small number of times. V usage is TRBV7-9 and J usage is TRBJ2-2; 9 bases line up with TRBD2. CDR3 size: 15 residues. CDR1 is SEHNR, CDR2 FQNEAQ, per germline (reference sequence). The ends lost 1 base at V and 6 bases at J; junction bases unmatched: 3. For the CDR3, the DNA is TGTGCCAGCAGCTTAGGCGGGAGGGCCCCCGGGGAGCTGTTTTTT. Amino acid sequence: CASSLGGRAPGELFF.

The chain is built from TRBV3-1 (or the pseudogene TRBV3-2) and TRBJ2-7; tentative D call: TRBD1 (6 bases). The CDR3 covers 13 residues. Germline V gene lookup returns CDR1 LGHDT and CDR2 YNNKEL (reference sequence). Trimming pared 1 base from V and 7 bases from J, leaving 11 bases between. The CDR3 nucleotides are TGTGCCAGCAGCCAAGCCTGGGGGCGGGAGCAGTACTTC. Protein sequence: CASSQAWGREQYF.

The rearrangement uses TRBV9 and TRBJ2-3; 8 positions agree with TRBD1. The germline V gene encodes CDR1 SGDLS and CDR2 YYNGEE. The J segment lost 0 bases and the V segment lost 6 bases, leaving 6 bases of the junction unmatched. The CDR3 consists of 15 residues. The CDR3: CASTQGASSTDTQYF. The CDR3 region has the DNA TGTGCCAGCACCCAGGGGGCATCTAGCACAGATACGCAGTATTTT.

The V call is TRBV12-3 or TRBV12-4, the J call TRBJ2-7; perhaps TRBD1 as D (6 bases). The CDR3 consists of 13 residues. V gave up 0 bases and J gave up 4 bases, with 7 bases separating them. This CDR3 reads CASSLARGYEQYF. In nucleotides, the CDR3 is TGTGCCAGCAGTTTAGCGAGGGGGTACGAGCAGTACTTC.

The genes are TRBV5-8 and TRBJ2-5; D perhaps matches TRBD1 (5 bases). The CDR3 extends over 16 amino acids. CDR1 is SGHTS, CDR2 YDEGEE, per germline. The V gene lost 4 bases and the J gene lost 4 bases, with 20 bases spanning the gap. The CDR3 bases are TGTGCCAGCAGCCTCGACAGAGGCTCAATTGGAGAGACCCAGTACTTC. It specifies CASSLDRGSIGETQYF.

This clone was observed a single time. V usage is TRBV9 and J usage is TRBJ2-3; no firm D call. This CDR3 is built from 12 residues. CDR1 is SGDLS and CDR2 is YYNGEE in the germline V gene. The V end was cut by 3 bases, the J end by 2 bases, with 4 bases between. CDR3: CASSEHTDTQYF. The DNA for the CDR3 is TGTGCCAGCAGCGAGCACACAGATACGCAGTATTTT.

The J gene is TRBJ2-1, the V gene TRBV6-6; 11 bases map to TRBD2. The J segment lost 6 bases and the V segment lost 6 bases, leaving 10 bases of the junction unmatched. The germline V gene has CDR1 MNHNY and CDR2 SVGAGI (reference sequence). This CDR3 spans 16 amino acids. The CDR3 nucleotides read TGTGCCAGCAGGACGCTAGCGGGGGGAAAATTCAATGAGCAGTTCTTC. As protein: CASRTLAGGKFNEQFF.

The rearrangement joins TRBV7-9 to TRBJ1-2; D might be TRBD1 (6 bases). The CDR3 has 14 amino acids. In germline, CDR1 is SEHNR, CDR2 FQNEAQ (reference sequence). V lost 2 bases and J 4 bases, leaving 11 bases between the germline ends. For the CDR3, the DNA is TGTGCCAGCAGCTTACAGGGAGGGGGCTATGGCTACACCTTC. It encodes CASSLQGGGYGYTF.

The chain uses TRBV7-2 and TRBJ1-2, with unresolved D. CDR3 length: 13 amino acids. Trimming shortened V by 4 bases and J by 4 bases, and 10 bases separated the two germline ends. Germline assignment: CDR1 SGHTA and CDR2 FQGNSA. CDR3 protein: CASSSRRAYGYTF. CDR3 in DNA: TGTGCCAGCAGCTCCCGGAGGGCCTATGGCTACACCTTC.

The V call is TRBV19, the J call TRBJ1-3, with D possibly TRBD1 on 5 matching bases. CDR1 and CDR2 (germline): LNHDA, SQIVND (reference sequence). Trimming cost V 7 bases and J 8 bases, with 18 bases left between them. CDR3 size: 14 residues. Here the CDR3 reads CASNLGQAGHTIYF. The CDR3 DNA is TGTGCCAGTAACCTTGGACAAGCTGGGCACACCATATATTTT.

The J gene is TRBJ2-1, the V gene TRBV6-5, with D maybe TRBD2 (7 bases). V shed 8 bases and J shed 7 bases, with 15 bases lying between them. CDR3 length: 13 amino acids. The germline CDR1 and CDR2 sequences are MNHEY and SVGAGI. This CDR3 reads CASLAGARNEQFF. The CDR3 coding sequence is TGTGCCAGCTTGGCGGGGGCAAGGAATGAGCAGTTCTTC.

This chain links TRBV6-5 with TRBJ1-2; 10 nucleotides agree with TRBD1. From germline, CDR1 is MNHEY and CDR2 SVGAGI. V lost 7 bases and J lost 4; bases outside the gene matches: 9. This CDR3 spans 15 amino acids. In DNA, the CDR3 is TGTGCCAGCATTCCCGGGACAGGGGAAGGCTATGGCTACACCTTC. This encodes CASIPGTGEGYGYTF.

CDR3 nucleotide sequence: TGCGCCAGCAGCCAGGCAGGGAAACAGGGGACCTACTATGGCTACACCTTC. This codes for CASSQAGKQGTYYGYTF. The chain links TRBV4-3 to TRBJ1-2; 7 nucleotides match TRBD1. In germline, CDR1 is LGHNA, CDR2 YSLEER. The CDR3 contains 17 residues. With 3 bases clipped from V and 3 bases from J, the junction kept 13 bases outside the gene matches.

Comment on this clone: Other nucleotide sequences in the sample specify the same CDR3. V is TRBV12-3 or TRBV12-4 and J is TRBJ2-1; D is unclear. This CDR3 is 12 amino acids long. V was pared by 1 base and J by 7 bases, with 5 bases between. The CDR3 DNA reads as TGTGCCAGCAGTTTAGGCGGTAATGAGCAGTTCTTC. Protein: CASSLGGNEQFF.

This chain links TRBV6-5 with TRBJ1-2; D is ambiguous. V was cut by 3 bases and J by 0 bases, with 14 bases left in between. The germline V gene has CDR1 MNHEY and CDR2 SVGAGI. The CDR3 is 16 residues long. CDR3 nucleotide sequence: TGTGCCAGCAGTTATAGCAGCACAATAACTAACTATGGCTACACCTTC. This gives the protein CASSYSSTITNYGYTF.

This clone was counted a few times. Written as DNA, the CDR3 is TGTGCCAGCAGCTTTCGCGACAGGGCCGCTGAAGCTTTCTTT. Protein sequence: CASSFRDRAAEAFF. The chain has TRBV7-9 and TRBJ1-1; 7 bases agree with TRBD1. V lost 3 bases, J lost 6 bases, and 7 bases stayed unmatched. Germline V CDR1 and CDR2: SEHNR, FQNEAQ (reference sequence). This CDR3 has 14 amino acids. Based on the CDR3 plus reference TRBV7-9 and TRBJ1-1, the full variable domain is DTGVSQNPRHKITKRGQNVTFRCDPISEHNRLYWYRQTLGQGPEFLTYFQNEAQLEKSRLLSDRFSAERPKGSFSTLEIQRTEQGDSAMYLCASSFRDRAAEAFFGQGTRLTVV.